The source of this T cell receptor (beta chain) is a study of human T cells and chemical hapten exposure. Study-wide context: DPC at 0.01% went onto the upper back in patch tests, read at 6 days.

Only a few counts were recorded for this clonotype. Its antigen remains unidentified. As for time point: patch test 3, about 24 weeks after DPC sensitization. Indicated treatment: therapeutic diphenylcyclopropenone sensitization with weekly scalp DPC. Blood draws preceded each patch test application. TCRdb redid the calling of the RACE reads with MiXCR, one entry per CDR3 protein. The sample consists of roughly 53,000 distinct CDR3 sequences, roughly a tenth of them appearing once. Broader study findings: With regard to DPC sensitization, TCRs above 1 in 1000 frequency did not change.

With V trimmed by 5 bases and J by 1 base, 11 bases remained unmatched. Germline V CDR1 and CDR2: SEHNR, FQNEAQ (reference sequence). This CDR3 has 18 amino acids. The sequencing used whole blood, collected in connection with sensitization to the hapten diphenylcyclopropenone (DPC). The origin of this receptor is a woman aged 40-49 years with alopecia areata. Some clones in this sample may be carry-over from other donors' samples. The chain employs TRBV7-9 and TRBJ2-3; 11 bases map to TRBD2. Written as DNA, the CDR3 is TGTGCCAGCAGCCTTAAGACTAGCGGGGCCGTGGGCACAGATACGCAGTATTTT. Its translation: CASSLKTSGAVGTDTQYF.